The 13 T cell receptor beta chains presented below share a single source sample, sequenced in a study of beta chain features in type 1 diabetes. The authors reverse transcribed all of the isolated RNA, so sequencing captured expressed TCRB transcripts. Some clones are missing from TCRdb's copy, which holds only in-frame ones; the method was immunoSEQ multiplex PCR. The table records roughly 160,000 clones, under 9.5% of them present only once. General observations from the study: Shorter TCRB CDR3s, moderately but significantly so, were found in Type 1 diabetes patients in all four CD4+ subsets.

These receptors lack a known antigen. The sample taken for sequencing was central memory CD4+ T cells from blood. Source of these receptors: a man aged 18 to 29 with type 1 diabetes.

This clone was observed a handful of times. CDR3 nucleotide sequence: TGTGCCAGTCCGGGACAGGGGCTGTTTTTT. Its protein is CASPGQGLFF. This sequence joins TRBV19 and TRBJ2-2, with 9 bases matching TRBD1. Germline V gene data show CDR1 as LNHDA and CDR2 as SQIVND (reference sequence). The CDR3 sequence is 10 residues long. J was trimmed by 13 bases and V by 8 bases; bases with no gene match: 2. Filled out from reference TRBV19 and TRBJ2-2, the complete variable domain reads DGGITQSPKYLFRKEGQNVTLSCEQNLNHDAMYWYRQDPGQGLRLIYYSQIVNDFQKGDIAEGYSVSREKKESFPLTVTSAQKNPTAFYLCASPGQGLFFGEGSRLTVL.

This clone was observed a handful of times. The chain has TRBV2 and TRBJ2-5; 7 bases are shared with TRBD1. The CDR3 is 14 residues long. With 6 bases clipped from V and 4 bases from J, the junction kept 8 bases outside the gene matches. CDR1 is SNHLY and CDR2 is FYNNEI in the germline V gene. The CDR3 nucleotides are TGTGCCAGCAGCGCGACAGGGACCCCAGAGACCCAGTACTTC. Protein product: CASSATGTPETQYF.

This chain uses TRBV5-1 with TRBJ1-1; possible D gene TRBD1, 6 bases. The germline V gene has CDR1 SGHRS and CDR2 YFSETQ. The CDR3 length is 14 residues. Trimming cost V 0 bases and J 7 bases, with 13 bases left between them. CDR3 sequence reads: CASSLGTGTIEAFF. As DNA, the CDR3 is TGCGCCAGCAGCTTGGGAACAGGGACGATTGAAGCTTTCTTT.

This rearrangement joins TRBV5-4 to TRBJ2-5, with 7 nucleotides matching TRBD1. The CDR3 runs to 13 residues. Germline V gives CDR1 SGHNT, CDR2 YYREEE (reference sequence). J was trimmed by 1 base and V by 4 bases; bases with no gene match: 1. The CDR3 region has the DNA TGTGCCAGCAGCAGGGACAGCCAAGAGACCCAGTACTTC. This codes for CASSRDSQETQYF. Full variable domain (remainder filled in from reference TRBV5-4 and TRBJ2-5): ETGVTQSPTHLIKTRGQQVTLRCSSQSGHNTVSWYQQALGQGPQFIFQYYREEENGRGNFPPRFSGLQFPNYSSELNVNALELDDSALYLCASSRDSQETQYFGPGTRLLVL.

V is TRBV7-9 and J is TRBJ1-1; weak D call: TRBD1 (5 bases). Trimming pared 3 bases from V and 7 bases from J, leaving 6 bases between. The CDR3 has 11 amino acids. Germline CDR1 is SEHNR and CDR2 is FQNEAQ (reference sequence). CDR3: CASSFQGEAFF. The CDR3 nucleotides read TGTGCCAGCAGCTTCCAGGGTGAAGCTTTCTTT.

The sample holds a few counts of this clone. V usage is TRBV18 and J usage is TRBJ1-2; TRBD1 agrees at 8 bases. Germline V lookup: CDR1 KGHSH, CDR2 LQKENI. Losses at the gene ends were 3 bases for V and 4 bases for J; bases not matched to a gene: 1. The CDR3 is 13 residues long. CDR3 sequence: CASSPDRGYGYTF. Here the CDR3 DNA reads TGTGCCAGCTCACCCGACAGGGGCTATGGCTACACCTTC.

The genes are TRBV29-1 and TRBJ1-1; possibly TRBD1 for D (5 bases). Germline V CDR1 and CDR2: SQVTM, ANQGSEA. This CDR3 region has 13 residues. Trimming stripped 0 bases from V and 0 bases from J, with 5 bases between. CDR3: CSVEEQVNTEAFF. The CDR3 DNA follows: TGCAGCGTTGAAGAACAGGTGAACACTGAAGCTTTCTTT.

A few counts support this clone. This chain uses TRBV30 with TRBJ2-5; a possible D gene is TRBD1 (6 bases). V was trimmed by 4 bases and J by 5 bases, leaving 11 bases between them. The CDR3 covers 12 residues. Germline V CDR1 and CDR2: GTSNPN, SVGIG (reference sequence). The CDR3 DNA is TGTGCCTGGAACCAGGGGTCGGAGACCCAGTACTTC. This translates into CAWNQGSETQYF.

This clone appeared a few times. The rearrangement uses TRBV6-5 and TRBJ1-2, with TRBD1 matching 7 bases. With 4 bases clipped from V and 7 bases from J, the junction kept 12 bases outside the gene matches. Germline V CDR1 and CDR2: MNHEY, SVGAGI. CDR3 size: 15 residues. This chain's CDR3 is CASSSQLTGIGGYTF. The CDR3 region has the DNA TGTGCCAGCAGTTCCCAACTGACAGGGATCGGTGGCTACACCTTC.

This sequence joins TRBV7-6 and TRBJ2-4; TRBD2 matches at 7 bases. Germline V lookup: CDR1 SGHVS, CDR2 FNYEAQ. The V segment lost 1 base and the J segment 2 bases; nucleotides outside the gene matches: 5. The CDR3 contains 16 residues. CDR3 in amino acids: CASSLEGGGPKNIQYF. CDR3 nucleotides: TGTGCCAGCAGCTTAGAGGGCGGGGGACCCAAAAACATTCAGTACTTC.

The chain recombines TRBV18 with TRBJ2-3, with a tentative D call TRBD1 (5 bases). Germline assignment: CDR1 KGHSH and CDR2 LQKENI. Between the trimmed V and J ends, which lost 1 base and 0 bases, there was a span of 5 bases. CDR3 length: 14 residues. This CDR3 is CASSPQGSTDTQYF. CDR3 coding DNA: TGTGCCAGCTCACCACAGGGGAGCACAGATACGCAGTATTTT.

CDR3 DNA: TGTGCCAGCAGCTTAGTGGAGGACAGGGGCAGGGGTGAGCAGTTCTTC. Amino acids: CASSLVEDRGRGEQFF. V is TRBV11-2 and J is TRBJ2-1, with 9 bases identical to TRBD1. The germline V gene has CDR1 SGHAT and CDR2 FQNNGV. The CDR3 is 16 residues long. The ends lost 1 base at V and 9 bases at J; junction bases unmatched: 10. Based on the CDR3 plus reference TRBV11-2 and TRBJ2-1, the full variable domain is EAGVAQSPRYKIIEKRQSVAFWCNPISGHATLYWYQQILGQGPKLLIQFQNNGVVDDSQLPKDRFSAERLKGVDSTLKIQPAKLEDSAVYLCASSLVEDRGRGEQFFGPGTRLTVL.

The table lists this clone with a few counts. This chain joins TRBV19 and TRBJ2-3, with D tentatively TRBD1 (6 bases). V shed 3 bases and J shed 3 bases, with 10 bases lying between them. Looked up from germline, CDR1 is LNHDA and CDR2 is SQIVND (reference sequence). The CDR3 is made up of 14 amino acids. The CDR3, as DNA: TGTGCCAGTAGTATGGGCAGGGGTACAGATACGCAGTATTTT. It yields the protein CASSMGRGTDTQYF.